The rows below give T cell receptor beta chains drawn from one sample of a study of Graves' ophthalmopathy and Graves' hyperthyroidism. TCRdb itself ran the multiplex PCR reads through MiXCR, one entry per CDR3 protein. The sample holds some 390,000 distinct CDR3 sequences, around 17% seen once. Sequencing input: peripheral blood. These receptor sequences come from a woman aged 18-29 years with Graves' ophthalmopathy. Both conserved end residues are part of each CDR3. The order of the fields is clone size, V gene, D gene, CDR3 length, J gene, CDR3 DNA, CDR3 protein. D genes are given only for firm matches. Clone size is shown for a subset of rows, as once, few, many or a class of expanded clone.

abundance: many
v_gene: TRBV28
d_gene: -
len: 15
j_gene: TRBJ1-1
CDR3nt: TGTGCCAGCAGTAACGACAGAAAGTGGGACACTGAAGCTTTCTTT
CDR3aa: CASSNDRKWDTEAFF

abundance: many
v_gene: TRBV7-2
d_gene: TRBD1
len: 16
j_gene: TRBJ2-5
CDR3nt: TGTGCCAGCAGCCCCACCCGGGACAGGTTCCCGAAGACCCAGTACTTC
CDR3aa: CASSPTRDRFPKTQYF

abundance: many
v_gene: TRBV6-5
d_gene: -
len: 15
j_gene: TRBJ2-4
CDR3nt: TGTGCCAGCAGTTACTCTTCAGGGGGGCAAAACATTCAGTACTTC
CDR3aa: CASSYSSGGQNIQYF

abundance: many
v_gene: TRBV19
d_gene: -
len: 17
j_gene: TRBJ1-5
CDR3nt: TGTGCCAGTTCCCCCGCCTGGGGTTGGGGAGGCAATCAGCCCCAGCATTTT
CDR3aa: CASSPAWGWGGNQPQHF

abundance: few
v_gene: TRBV5-1
d_gene: -
len: 18
j_gene: TRBJ1-5
CDR3nt: TGCGCCAGCAGCCCGAGGCCAAGGAACGATGGGAGCAATCAGCCCCAGCATTTT
CDR3aa: CASSPRPRNDGSNQPQHF

abundance: many
v_gene: TRBV4-1
d_gene: TRBD1
len: 15
j_gene: TRBJ1-1
CDR3nt: TGCGCCAGCAGCCAAACAGGGGGCGGGGACACTGAAGCTTTCTTT
CDR3aa: CASSQTGGGDTEAFF

abundance: many
v_gene: TRBV6-2/TRBV6-3
d_gene: -
len: 15
j_gene: TRBJ2-5
CDR3nt: TGTGCCAGCAGTTACAGGGGGACTAATTGGGAGACCCAGTACTTC
CDR3aa: CASSYRGTNWETQYF

abundance: few
v_gene: TRBV12-3/TRBV12-4
d_gene: TRBD2
len: 15
j_gene: TRBJ2-2
CDR3nt: TGTGCCAGCAGGACTCGGACTAGCAACACCGGGGAGCTGTTTTTT
CDR3aa: CASRTRTSNTGELFF

abundance: many
v_gene: TRBV19
d_gene: -
len: 12
j_gene: TRBJ1-2
CDR3nt: TGTGCCAGTAGAGACCAGGACTATGGCTACACCTTC
CDR3aa: CASRDQDYGYTF

abundance: -
v_gene: TRBV28
d_gene: -
len: 12
j_gene: TRBJ1-2
CDR3nt: TGTGCCAGCAGGGACAGTAACTATGGCTACACCTTC
CDR3aa: CASRDSNYGYTF

abundance: -
v_gene: TRBV12-3/TRBV12-4
d_gene: -
len: 14
j_gene: TRBJ1-3
CDR3nt: TGTGCCAGCAGCCAGGAACGGGGGTGGAACACCATATATTTT
CDR3aa: CASSQERGWNTIYF

abundance: many
v_gene: TRBV27
d_gene: -
len: 13
j_gene: TRBJ2-7
CDR3nt: TGTGCCAGCAGTTTTTGGGGGGCCCACGAGCAGTACTTC
CDR3aa: CASSFWGAHEQYF

abundance: many
v_gene: TRBV11-2
d_gene: -
len: 13
j_gene: TRBJ2-7
CDR3nt: TGTGCCAGCAGCCTTACAGCGGAGTACGAGCAGTACTTC
CDR3aa: CASSLTAEYEQYF

abundance: many
v_gene: TRBV12-3/TRBV12-4
d_gene: TRBD2
len: 13
j_gene: TRBJ2-7
CDR3nt: TGTGCCATACGACAGCGGGGGGGCCTCGAGCAGTACTTC
CDR3aa: CAIRQRGGLEQYF

abundance: many
v_gene: TRBV6-2/TRBV6-3
d_gene: -
len: 15
j_gene: TRBJ2-5
CDR3nt: TGTGCCAGCGATGAGTTCGCGGCCCCCAGAGAGACCCAGTACTTC
CDR3aa: CASDEFAAPRETQYF

abundance: many
v_gene: TRBV6-5
d_gene: -
len: 16
j_gene: TRBJ2-7
CDR3nt: TGTGCCAGCAGTTACTCACGGCTCCTGGGCTCCTACGAGCAGTACTTC
CDR3aa: CASSYSRLLGSYEQYF

abundance: many
v_gene: TRBV6-4
d_gene: -
len: 17
j_gene: TRBJ1-5
CDR3nt: TGTGCCAGCACCGCAGGGGTGGGGGGCCATAGCAATCAGCCCCAGCATTTT
CDR3aa: CASTAGVGGHSNQPQHF

abundance: many
v_gene: TRBV12-3/TRBV12-4
d_gene: -
len: 15
j_gene: TRBJ1-2
CDR3nt: TGTGCCAGCAGCCTTCGGGGTATCCGAAACTATGGCTACACCTTC
CDR3aa: CASSLRGIRNYGYTF

abundance: many
v_gene: TRBV19
d_gene: -
len: 15
j_gene: TRBJ1-1
CDR3nt: TGTGCCAGTATTGACCTCGACAGACTAAACACTGAAGCTTTCTTT
CDR3aa: CASIDLDRLNTEAFF

abundance: many
v_gene: TRBV7-9
d_gene: -
len: 15
j_gene: TRBJ2-6
CDR3nt: TGTGCCAGCAGTCCCGTCGGCGGTGGGGCCAACGTCCTGACTTTC
CDR3aa: CASSPVGGGANVLTF

abundance: -
v_gene: TRBV30
d_gene: -
len: 14
j_gene: TRBJ1-1
CDR3nt: TGTGCCTGGAGTGTACAGGGTGGGAGCACTGAAGCTTTCTTT
CDR3aa: CAWSVQGGSTEAFF

abundance: many
v_gene: TRBV7-9
d_gene: -
len: 15
j_gene: TRBJ2-4
CDR3nt: TGTGCCAGCAGCGCGCTACAGGGTGCCAAAAACATTCAGTACTTC
CDR3aa: CASSALQGAKNIQYF

abundance: many
v_gene: TRBV15
d_gene: TRBD2
len: 18
j_gene: TRBJ2-2
CDR3nt: TGTGCCACCAGTGGGGAGGCTAGCGGGGGGCTCTTAACCGGGGAGCTGTTTTTT
CDR3aa: CATSGEASGGLLTGELFF

abundance: many
v_gene: TRBV6-5
d_gene: TRBD2
len: 17
j_gene: TRBJ2-7
CDR3nt: TGTGCCAGCAGCTTCGGACTAGCGGGGGCCCAGACCTACGAGCAGTACTTC
CDR3aa: CASSFGLAGAQTYEQYF

abundance: many
v_gene: TRBV27
d_gene: -
len: 14
j_gene: TRBJ2-5
CDR3nt: TGTGCCAGCAGTTTGCACAGGAACCAAGAGACCCAGTACTTC
CDR3aa: CASSLHRNQETQYF

abundance: many
v_gene: TRBV7-3
d_gene: TRBD2
len: 17
j_gene: TRBJ2-5
CDR3nt: TGTGCCAGCAGTCAATTCCCGGGACTAGCGGGTTTAGAGACCCAGTACTTC
CDR3aa: CASSQFPGLAGLETQYF

abundance: many
v_gene: TRBV20-1
d_gene: TRBD2
len: 16
j_gene: TRBJ2-5
CDR3nt: TGCAGTGCTCTCGGGGGGGGGCTAGGGTCGCTGGCGACCCAGTACTTC
CDR3aa: CSALGGGLGSLATQYF

abundance: once
v_gene: TRBV19
d_gene: -
len: 12
j_gene: TRBJ2-2
CDR3nt: TGTGCCAGTATGAGGGTGGCCGGGGAGCTGTTTTTT
CDR3aa: CASMRVAGELFF

abundance: many
v_gene: TRBV4-3
d_gene: -
len: 22
j_gene: TRBJ2-2
CDR3nt: TGCGCCAGCAGCCAAGAACTCATTGCTTTCGGCGGGTGGACGCCGAACACCGGGGAGCTGTTTTTT
CDR3aa: CASSQELIAFGGWTPNTGELFF

abundance: -
v_gene: TRBV12-3/TRBV12-4
d_gene: TRBD2
len: 19
j_gene: TRBJ2-2
CDR3nt: TGTGCCAGCAGTTTAGCAACTAGAGCGGGAGGGCTAGCTACCGGGGAGCTGTTTTTT
CDR3aa: CASSLATRAGGLATGELFF

abundance: many
v_gene: TRBV7-2
d_gene: -
len: 12
j_gene: TRBJ2-7
CDR3nt: TGTGCCAGCAGCTTGTCTAAGGAAAAGCAGTACTTC
CDR3aa: CASSLSKEKQYF

abundance: many
v_gene: TRBV7-2
d_gene: TRBD1
len: 16
j_gene: TRBJ2-7
CDR3nt: TGTGCCAGCAGCTTCGCTGGACAGGGGCCGTCCTACGAGCAGTACTTC
CDR3aa: CASSFAGQGPSYEQYF

abundance: many
v_gene: TRBV18
d_gene: TRBD2
len: 19
j_gene: TRBJ2-5
CDR3nt: TGTGCCAGCTCTCCCGACGGGGGGGAATTGAGGGTGAATCAAGAGACCCAGTACTTC
CDR3aa: CASSPDGGELRVNQETQYF

abundance: -
v_gene: TRBV5-5
d_gene: -
len: 13
j_gene: TRBJ2-2
CDR3nt: TGTGCCAGCAGCTTAAGGGGAGTCCGGGAGCTGTTTTTT
CDR3aa: CASSLRGVRELFF

abundance: many
v_gene: TRBV20-1
d_gene: -
len: 14
j_gene: TRBJ2-7
CDR3nt: TGCAGTGCTAAAAGGGGGATCGGCCCCTACGAGCAGTACTTC
CDR3aa: CSAKRGIGPYEQYF

abundance: many
v_gene: TRBV20-1
d_gene: -
len: 14
j_gene: TRBJ2-5
CDR3nt: TGCAGTGTGCCGGGGTGGATGGGTGGGGAGACCCAGTACTTC
CDR3aa: CSVPGWMGGETQYF

abundance: many
v_gene: TRBV6-2/TRBV6-3
d_gene: -
len: 12
j_gene: TRBJ2-7
CDR3nt: TGTGCCAGCGGAAGCATGAGGAACGAGCAGTACTTC
CDR3aa: CASGSMRNEQYF

abundance: many
v_gene: TRBV2
d_gene: -
len: 13
j_gene: TRBJ1-1
CDR3nt: TGTGCCAACGATCGGGATCAGGGAACTGAAGCTTTCTTT
CDR3aa: CANDRDQGTEAFF

abundance: many
v_gene: TRBV2
d_gene: TRBD1
len: 14
j_gene: TRBJ2-4
CDR3nt: TGTGCCAGCCTGACAGGGGGAACCAAAAACATTCAGTACTTC
CDR3aa: CASLTGGTKNIQYF

abundance: many
v_gene: TRBV30
d_gene: -
len: 14
j_gene: TRBJ1-5
CDR3nt: TGTGCCTCCCGAGACCCGTATAGCAATCAGCCCCAGCATTTT
CDR3aa: CASRDPYSNQPQHF

abundance: many
v_gene: TRBV9
d_gene: -
len: 15
j_gene: TRBJ2-7
CDR3nt: TGTGCCAGCAGCAAGAGGGGGGAAAATTCCTACGAGCAGTACTTC
CDR3aa: CASSKRGENSYEQYF

abundance: many
v_gene: TRBV28
d_gene: -
len: 12
j_gene: TRBJ2-7
CDR3nt: TGTGCCAGCAGTCTGACTAACTACGAGCAGTACTTC
CDR3aa: CASSLTNYEQYF

abundance: -
v_gene: TRBV6-1
d_gene: -
len: 15
j_gene: TRBJ1-5
CDR3nt: TGTGCCAGCAGGATGGTGTGGGAGGATAATCAGCCCCAGCATTTT
CDR3aa: CASRMVWEDNQPQHF